This entry is about one TCR beta chain. Its antigen is unidentified. This sample stems from a study of T cell responses to AZD1222 COVID-19 vaccine. Notes on the study in general: Vaccine-associated CD4 TCRs spanned spike, dominant at 160-218 and 743-854. Donors skewed white British and female; clonal diversity was possibly underestimated.

CDR1 is MNHEY and CDR2 is SVGAGI in the germline V gene. This CDR3 is built from 16 residues. Trimming left V 0 bases short and J 3 bases short, with 15 bases between. Clones were read by immunoSEQ multiplex PCR, and TCRdb kept only the in-frame ones, dropping some. Of 120,000 or so clones detected, around 89% appear once; the ten largest clones hold over 8.5%. The specimen was peripheral blood, collected on day 0 of MenACWY control vaccination. The chain has TRBV6-5 and TRBJ2-7, with unresolved D. The receptor was isolated from an adult in good health. CDR3 DNA: TGTGCCAGCAGTTACTCCTTTGGCGGAGCTTTCTACGAGCAGTACTTC. Protein product: CASSYSFGGAFYEQYF.